This TCR beta chain was sequenced for a study of regulatory T cells in long-lasting Graves disease. Time point specified: newly diagnosed GD, antithyroid drugs for less than 3 months. PBMC RNA served as the TCR library source. Approximately 10 milliliters of peripheral blood went into EDTA tubes. The CDR3 is 12 amino acids. Germline CDR1 SEHNR, CDR2 FQNEAQ (reference sequence). Deletions cut 7 bases from V and 5 bases from J, with 11 bases between. This clonotype was seen at least ten times. Building of the TCR beta libraries involved iRepertoire HTBI primers and Arm-PCR of CDR3 regions. TCRdb itself ran the multiplex PCR reads through MiXCR, one entry per CDR3 protein. The table shows some 200,000 distinct CDR3 sequences, with roughly a fifth occurring only once. This same sample was also taken into another study, of T cells in Graves' hyperthyroidism and ophthalmopathy. From that report: Patients with ophthalmopathy were separated from those with stable hyperthyroidism by a 13 V-J model. Ophthalmopathy, which appeared later, was predicted by the model a median approximately 6 months before onset.

The sequencing here drew on peripheral blood mononuclear cells (PBMCs), taken at new diagnosis, from a patient treated with antithyroid drugs. The chain is built from TRBV7-9 and TRBJ2-5; D gene ambiguous. The receptor was isolated from a woman between 25 and 40 years old with Graves disease. The CDR3 reads CASTLPKETQYF. CDR3 bases: TGTGCCAGCACCCTCCCGAAGGAGACCCAGTACTTC.